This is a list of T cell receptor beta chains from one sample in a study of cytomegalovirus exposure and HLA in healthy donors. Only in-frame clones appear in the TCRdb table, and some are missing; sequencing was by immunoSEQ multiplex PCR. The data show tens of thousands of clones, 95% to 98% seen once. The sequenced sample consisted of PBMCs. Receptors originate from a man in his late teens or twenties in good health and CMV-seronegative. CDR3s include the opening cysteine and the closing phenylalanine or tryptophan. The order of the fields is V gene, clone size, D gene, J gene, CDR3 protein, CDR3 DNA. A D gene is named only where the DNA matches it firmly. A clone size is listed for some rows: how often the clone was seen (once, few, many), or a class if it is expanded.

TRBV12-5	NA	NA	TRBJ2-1	CASGLTRSKAGDNEQFF	TGTGCTAGTGGTTTAACCCGATCGAAAGCTGGAGACAATGAGCAGTTCTTC
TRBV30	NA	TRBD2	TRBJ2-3	CAWKLTSGREADTQYF	TGTGCCTGGAAACTAACTAGCGGGAGGGAAGCAGATACGCAGTATTTT
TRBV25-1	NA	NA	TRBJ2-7	CASSELGAGFYEQYF	TGTGCCAGCAGTGAATTAGGGGCGGGATTCTACGAGCAGTACTTC
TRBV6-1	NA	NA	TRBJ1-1	CASSRYTEAFF	TGTGCCAGCAGCCGGTATACTGAAGCTTTCTTT
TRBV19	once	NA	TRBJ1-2	CASSPGNGDYGYTF	TGTGCCAGTAGCCCTGGGAACGGGGACTATGGCTACACCTTC
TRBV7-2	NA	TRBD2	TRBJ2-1	CASREPGLGHEQFF	TGTGCCAGCCGGGAACCGGGACTAGGCCATGAGCAGTTCTTC
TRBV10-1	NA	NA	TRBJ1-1	CASSEWQGGEAFF	TGCGCCAGCAGTGAATGGCAGGGCGGTGAAGCTTTCTTT
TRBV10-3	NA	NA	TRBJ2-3	CAISGGDTQYF	TGTGCCATCAGTGGAGGAGATACGCAGTATTTT
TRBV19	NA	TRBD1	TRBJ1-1	CASSHGQGNTEAFF	TGTGCCAGTAGCCACGGACAGGGAAACACTGAAGCTTTCTTT
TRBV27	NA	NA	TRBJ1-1	CASIPPGSGTEAFF	TGTGCCAGCATTCCCCCTGGGTCGGGCACTGAAGCTTTCTTT
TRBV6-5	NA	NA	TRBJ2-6	CASTVFSGANVLTF	TGTGCCAGCACAGTGTTTTCCGGGGCCAACGTCCTGACTTTC
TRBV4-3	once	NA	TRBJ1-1	CASSQGRNTEAFF	TGCGCCAGCAGCCAAGGGAGGAACACTGAAGCTTTCTTT
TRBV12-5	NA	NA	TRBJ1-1	CASGYGMNTEAFF	TGTGCTAGTGGTTACGGGATGAACACTGAAGCTTTCTTT
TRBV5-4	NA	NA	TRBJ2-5	CASSYVSGVETQYF	TGTGCCAGCAGCTACGTATCGGGAGTAGAGACCCAGTACTTC
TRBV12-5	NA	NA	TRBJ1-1	CASGLDSFSEAFF	TGTGCTAGTGGTTTGGACAGTTTTTCGGAAGCTTTCTTT
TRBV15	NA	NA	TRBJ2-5	CATSREQQNQETQYF	TGTGCCACCAGCAGAGAGCAACAGAATCAAGAGACCCAGTACTTC
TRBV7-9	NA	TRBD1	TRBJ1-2	CASMTNRDRGYGYTF	TGTGCCAGCATGACCAACAGGGACAGGGGATATGGCTACACCTTC
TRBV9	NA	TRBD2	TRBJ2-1	CASSLTGRLSAEQFF	TGTGCCAGCAGCCTAACCGGGAGGCTATCGGCTGAGCAGTTCTTC
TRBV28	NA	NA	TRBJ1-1	CASTGYSEAFF	TGTGCCAGCACAGGGTATTCTGAAGCTTTCTTT
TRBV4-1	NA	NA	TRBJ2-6	CASSQTTVRANVLTF	TGCGCCAGCAGCCAAACCACTGTCCGGGCCAACGTCCTGACTTTC
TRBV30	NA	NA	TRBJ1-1	CAWSPFSTEAFF	TGTGCCTGGAGTCCCTTTAGCACTGAAGCTTTCTTT
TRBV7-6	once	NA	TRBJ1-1	CASSLGRDNREEAFF	TGTGCCAGCAGCTTAGGTCGGGACAATAGGGAGGAAGCTTTCTTT